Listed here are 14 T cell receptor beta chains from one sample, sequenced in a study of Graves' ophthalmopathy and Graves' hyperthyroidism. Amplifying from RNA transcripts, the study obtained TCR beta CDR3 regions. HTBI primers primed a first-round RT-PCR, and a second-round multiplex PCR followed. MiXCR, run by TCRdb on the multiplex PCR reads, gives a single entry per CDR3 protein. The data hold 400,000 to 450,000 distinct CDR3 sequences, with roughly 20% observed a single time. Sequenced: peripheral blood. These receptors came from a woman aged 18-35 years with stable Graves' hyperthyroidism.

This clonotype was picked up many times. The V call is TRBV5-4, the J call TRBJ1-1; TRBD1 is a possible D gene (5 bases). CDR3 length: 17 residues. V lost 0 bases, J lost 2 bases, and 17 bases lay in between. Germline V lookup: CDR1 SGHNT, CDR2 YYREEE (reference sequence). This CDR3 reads CASSLAGGLSINTEAFF. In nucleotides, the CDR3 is TGTGCCAGCAGCTTGGCGGGGGGACTGTCCATTAACACTGAAGCTTTCTTT.

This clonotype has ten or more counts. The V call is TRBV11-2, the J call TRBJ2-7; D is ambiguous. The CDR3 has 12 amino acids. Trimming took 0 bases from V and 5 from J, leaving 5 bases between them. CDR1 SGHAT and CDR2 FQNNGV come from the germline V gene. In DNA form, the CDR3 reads TGTGCCAGCAGCTTAGAAGTGGACGAGCAGTACTTC. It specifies CASSLEVDEQYF.

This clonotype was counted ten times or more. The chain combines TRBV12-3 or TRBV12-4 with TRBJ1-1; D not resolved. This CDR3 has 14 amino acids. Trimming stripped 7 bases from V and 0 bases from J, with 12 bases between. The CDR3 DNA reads TGTGCCAGCAACTTTCGGATTCTGAACACTGAAGCTTTCTTT. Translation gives CASNFRILNTEAFF.

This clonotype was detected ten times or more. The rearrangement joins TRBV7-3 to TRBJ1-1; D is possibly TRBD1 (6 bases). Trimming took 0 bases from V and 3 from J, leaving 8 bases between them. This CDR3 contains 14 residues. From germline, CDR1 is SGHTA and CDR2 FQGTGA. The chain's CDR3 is CASSLTRGDTEAFF. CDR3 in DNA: TGTGCCAGCAGCTTAACAAGGGGGGACACTGAAGCTTTCTTT.

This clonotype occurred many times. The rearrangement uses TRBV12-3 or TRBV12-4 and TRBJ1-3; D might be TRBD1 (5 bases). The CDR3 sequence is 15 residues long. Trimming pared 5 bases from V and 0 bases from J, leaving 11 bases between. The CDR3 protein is CASSVEGSSGNTIYF. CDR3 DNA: TGTGCCAGCAGTGTCGAGGGGAGCTCTGGAAACACCATATATTTT.

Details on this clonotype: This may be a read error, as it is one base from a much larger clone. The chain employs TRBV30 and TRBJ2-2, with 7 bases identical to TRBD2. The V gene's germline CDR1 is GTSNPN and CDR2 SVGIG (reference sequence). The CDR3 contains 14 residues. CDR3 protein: CAWSVLSYGGGLFF. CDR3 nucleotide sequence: TGTGCCTGGAGTGTACTTTCTTATGGCGGGGGGCTGTTTTTT. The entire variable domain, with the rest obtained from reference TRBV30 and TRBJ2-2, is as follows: SQTIHQWPATLVQPVGSPLSLECTVEGTSNPNLYWYRQAAGRGLQLLFYSVGIGQISSEVPQNLSASRPQDRQFILSSKKLLLSDSGFYLCAWSVLSYGGGLFFGEGSRLTVL.

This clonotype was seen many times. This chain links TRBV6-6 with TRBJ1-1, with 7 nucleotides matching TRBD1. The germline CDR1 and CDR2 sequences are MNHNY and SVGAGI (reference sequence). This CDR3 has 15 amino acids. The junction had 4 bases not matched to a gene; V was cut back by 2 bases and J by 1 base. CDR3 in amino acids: CASSYPGGGNTEAFF. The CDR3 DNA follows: TGTGCCAGCAGTTACCCAGGGGGGGGGAACACTGAAGCTTTCTTT.

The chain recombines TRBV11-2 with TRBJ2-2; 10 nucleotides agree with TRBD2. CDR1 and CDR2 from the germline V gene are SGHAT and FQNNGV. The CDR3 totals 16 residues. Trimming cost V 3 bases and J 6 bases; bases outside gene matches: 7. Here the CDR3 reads CASSLSLAGVAGELFF. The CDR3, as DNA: TGTGCCAGCAGCTTGTCCCTAGCGGGGGTCGCCGGGGAGCTGTTTTTT. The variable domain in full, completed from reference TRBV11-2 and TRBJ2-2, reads EAGVAQSPRYKIIEKRQSVAFWCNPISGHATLYWYQQILGQGPKLLIQFQNNGVVDDSQLPKDRFSAERLKGVDSTLKIQPAKLEDSAVYLCASSLSLAGVAGELFFGEGSRLTVL.

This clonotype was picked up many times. In nucleotides, the CDR3 is TGTGCCAGCAGTTTACTTGGTAGGGGGCGGAACTATGGCTACACCTTC. Translating gives CASSLLGRGRNYGYTF. V is TRBV12-3 or TRBV12-4 and J is TRBJ1-2, with 7 bases that match TRBD1. The V gene end was trimmed by 2 bases and the J gene end by 2 bases; junction bases not matched to a gene: 8. The CDR3 contains 16 residues.

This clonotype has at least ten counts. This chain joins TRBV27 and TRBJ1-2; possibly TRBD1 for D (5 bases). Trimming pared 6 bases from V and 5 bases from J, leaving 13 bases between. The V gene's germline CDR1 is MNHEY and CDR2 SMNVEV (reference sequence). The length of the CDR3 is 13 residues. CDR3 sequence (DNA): TGTGCCAGCAGACCTACAGGAAATTATGGCTACACCTTC. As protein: CASRPTGNYGYTF.

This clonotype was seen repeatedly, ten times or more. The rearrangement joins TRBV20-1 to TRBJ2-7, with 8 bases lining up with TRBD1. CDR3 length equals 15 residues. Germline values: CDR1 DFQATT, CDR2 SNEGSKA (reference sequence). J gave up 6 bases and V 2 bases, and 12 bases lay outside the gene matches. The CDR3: CSARSGQGGRGEQYF. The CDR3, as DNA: TGCAGTGCTAGATCCGGACAGGGAGGTCGAGGCGAGCAGTACTTC.

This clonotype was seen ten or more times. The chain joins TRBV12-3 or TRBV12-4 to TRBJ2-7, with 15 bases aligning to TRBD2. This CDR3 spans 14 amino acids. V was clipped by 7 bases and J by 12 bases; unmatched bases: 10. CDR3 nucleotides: TGTGCCAGCACCAAAGGGGGACTAGCGGGAGGACTGTACTTC. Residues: CASTKGGLAGGLYF.

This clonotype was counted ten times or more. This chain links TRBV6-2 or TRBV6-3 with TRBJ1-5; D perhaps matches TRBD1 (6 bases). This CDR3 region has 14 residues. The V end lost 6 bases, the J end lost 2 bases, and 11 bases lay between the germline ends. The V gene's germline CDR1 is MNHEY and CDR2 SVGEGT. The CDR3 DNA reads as TGTGCCAGCAGACAAAGGACAGGCAATCAGCCCCAGCATTTT. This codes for CASRQRTGNQPQHF.

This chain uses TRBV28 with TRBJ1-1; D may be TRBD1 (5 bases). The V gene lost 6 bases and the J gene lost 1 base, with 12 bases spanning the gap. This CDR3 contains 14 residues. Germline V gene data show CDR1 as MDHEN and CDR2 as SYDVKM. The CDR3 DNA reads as TGTGCCAGCAGCCGCTGGGGGGGGAACACTGAAGCTTTCTTT. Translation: CASSRWGGNTEAFF.